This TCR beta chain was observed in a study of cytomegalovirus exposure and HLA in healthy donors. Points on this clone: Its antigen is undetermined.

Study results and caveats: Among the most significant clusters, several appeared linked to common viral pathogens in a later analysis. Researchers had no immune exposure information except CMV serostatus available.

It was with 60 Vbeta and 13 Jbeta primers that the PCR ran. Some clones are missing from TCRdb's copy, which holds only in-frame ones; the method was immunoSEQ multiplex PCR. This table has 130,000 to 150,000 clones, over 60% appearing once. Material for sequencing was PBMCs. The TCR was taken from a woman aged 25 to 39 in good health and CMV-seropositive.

The CDR3 DNA sequence: TGCGCCAGCAGTCGGGGTGGCTCCTACGAGCAGTACTTC. It codes for CASSRGGSYEQYF. The chain uses TRBV4-1 and TRBJ2-7; tentative D call: TRBD2 (5 bases). The CDR3 has 13 amino acids. The germline V gene has CDR1 MGHRA and CDR2 YSYEKL. V was trimmed by 6 bases and J by 0 bases, leaving 9 bases between them.